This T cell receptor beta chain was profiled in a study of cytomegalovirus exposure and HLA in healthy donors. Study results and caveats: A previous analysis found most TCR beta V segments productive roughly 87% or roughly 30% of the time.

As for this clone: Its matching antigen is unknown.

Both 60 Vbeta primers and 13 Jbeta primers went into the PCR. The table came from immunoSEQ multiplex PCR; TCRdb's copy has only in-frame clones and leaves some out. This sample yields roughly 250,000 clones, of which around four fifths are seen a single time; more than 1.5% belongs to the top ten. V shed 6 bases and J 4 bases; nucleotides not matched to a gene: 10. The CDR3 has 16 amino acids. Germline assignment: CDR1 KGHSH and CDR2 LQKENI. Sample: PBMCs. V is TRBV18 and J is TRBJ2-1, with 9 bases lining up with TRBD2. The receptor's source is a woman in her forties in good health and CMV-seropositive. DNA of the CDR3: TGTGCCAGCTCCCCCGGGACTAGCTTCCCTTACAATGAGCAGTTCTTC. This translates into CASSPGTSFPYNEQFF.